These T cell receptor beta chains were read from a single sample in a study of blood T cell repertoires in COVID-19. TCRdb's table, derived via immunoSEQ multiplex PCR, lists solely in-frame clones and lacks some. Of 65,000 to 75,000 clones in the sample, 80% to 85% are singletons; the top ten hold about 4.4%. What was sequenced was peripheral blood. Every receptor here comes from a woman aged 55-70 years with acute or convalescent COVID-19. CDR3s include the opening cysteine and the closing phenylalanine or tryptophan. The D gene is left open where the match is weak. Clone size is given for some rows only: seen once, a few or many times, or a class if the clone is expanded.

j_call v_call clone_size d_call cdr3_aa cdr3_nt
TRBJ1-2 TRBV18 few TRBD1 CASSLTGDVGGYTF TGTGCCAGCTCACTTACAGGGGATGTCGGTGGCTACACCTTC
TRBJ2-2 TRBV24-1 NA NA CATSETTNTGELFF TGTGCCACCAGTGAGACAACGAACACCGGGGAGCTGTTTTTT
TRBJ2-7 TRBV5-4 NA TRBD2 CASSLKGSGGHEQYF TGTGCCAGCAGCTTGAAAGGTAGCGGGGGCCACGAGCAGTACTTC
TRBJ1-2 TRBV9 once TRBD1 CASSVVSIPGQGALGYTF TGTGCCAGCAGCGTAGTCTCAATACCGGGACAGGGGGCGCTGGGCTACACCTTC
TRBJ1-6 TRBV18 NA NA CASSSKGDSPLHF TGTGCCAGCTCATCCAAAGGAGATTCACCCCTCCACTTT
TRBJ1-3 TRBV9 NA NA CASSVGGVGNTIYF TGTGCCAGCAGCGTAGGGGGGGTTGGAAACACCATATATTTT
TRBJ2-1 TRBV24-1 NA NA CATSVANAYNEQFF TGTGCCACCAGTGTGGCAAACGCCTACAATGAGCAGTTCTTC
TRBJ2-3 TRBV6-5 NA NA CASIPLNTRGATQYF TGTGCCAGCATTCCCCTAAACACTCGAGGCGCTACGCAGTATTTT
TRBJ1-1 TRBV7-2 NA NA CASSERVNTEAFF TGTGCCAGCAGCGAGCGGGTGAACACTGAAGCTTTCTTT
TRBJ1-6 TRBV27 NA NA CASSFASSGNSPLHF TGTGCCAGCAGTTTTGCGAGCAGCGGGAATTCACCCCTCCACTTT
TRBJ1-2 TRBV5-1 NA TRBD1 CASSPYGQGNYGYTF TGCGCCAGCAGCCCATACGGACAGGGAAACTATGGCTACACCTTC
TRBJ2-3 TRBV7-3 NA NA CASSLAPGTDTQYF TGTGCCAGCAGCTTAGCCCCGGGTACAGATACGCAGTATTTT
TRBJ2-4 TRBV5-4 NA TRBD2 CASSSGGAGKNIQYF TGTGCCAGCAGCTCCGGGGGGGCGGGCAAAAACATTCAGTACTTC
TRBJ2-7 TRBV19 NA TRBD1 CASSTGGHRGSYEQYF TGTGCCAGTAGTACTGGGGGACACAGGGGGTCCTACGAGCAGTACTTC
TRBJ2-3 TRBV3-1/TRBV3-2 NA NA CASSQGSLAGDTQYF TGTGCCAGCAGCCAGGGGTCCCTAGCAGGAGATACGCAGTATTTT
TRBJ1-1 TRBV19 NA TRBD1 CASISRGTGAFNTEAFF TGTGCCAGTATAAGTCGAGGGACAGGGGCCTTCAACACTGAAGCTTTCTTT
TRBJ2-3 TRBV10-3 NA TRBD1 CASKPSTGSTDTQYF TGTGCCAGCAAACCCTCGACAGGGAGCACAGATACGCAGTATTTT
TRBJ2-5 TRBV21-1 NA NA CASSNLGVTRGRVETQYF TGTGCCAGCAGCAACCTAGGGGTGACCAGGGGGCGGGTAGAGACCCAGTACTTC
TRBJ2-3 TRBV27 NA TRBD2 CASSPRILLAGGPNTQYF TGTGCCAGCAGTCCGCGGATCCTTCTAGCGGGGGGGCCGAATACGCAGTATTTT
TRBJ1-1 TRBV7-8 NA NA CASSLNPGKTEAFF TGTGCCAGCAGCTTAAATCCAGGGAAGACTGAAGCTTTCTTT
TRBJ1-2 TRBV5-1 NA TRBD1 CASKRDRDRSYGYTF TGCGCCAGCAAAAGGGACCGGGACAGATCTTATGGCTACACCTTC
TRBJ1-1 TRBV12-5 NA TRBD1 CARIGDMGTVTEAFF TGTGCTAGAATTGGCGACATGGGGACAGTCACTGAAGCTTTCTTT
TRBJ2-7 TRBV5-1 NA TRBD1 CASSLRDRDEQYF TGCGCCAGCAGCTTGCGGGACAGGGACGAGCAGTACTTC
TRBJ1-2 TRBV12-3/TRBV12-4 NA NA CASSLRGNYGYTF TGTGCCAGCAGTTTAAGGGGGAACTATGGCTACACCTTC
TRBJ1-3 TRBV6-6 NA NA CASTQPWRETGNTIYF TGTGCCAGCACTCAACCATGGAGGGAAACTGGAAACACCATATATTTT
TRBJ1-5 TRBV5-6 few NA CASSLGQVGNQPQHF TGTGCCAGCAGCTTGGGGCAGGTCGGCAATCAGCCCCAGCATTTT
TRBJ1-2 TRBV5-1 NA NA CASSLATANYGYTF TGCGCCAGCAGCTTGGCGACAGCTAACTATGGCTACACCTTC
TRBJ1-4 TRBV12-3/TRBV12-4 NA NA CASSLEEKLFF TGTGCCAGCAGTTTGGAGGAAAAACTGTTTTTT
TRBJ2-2 TRBV19 NA NA CASTRGYGERTGELFF TGTGCCAGTACAAGAGGGTATGGGGAAAGAACCGGGGAGCTGTTTTTT
TRBJ2-2 TRBV5-1 NA NA CASSQQGRGTGELFF TGCGCCAGCAGCCAACAGGGAAGAGGCACCGGGGAGCTGTTTTTT
TRBJ2-2 TRBV4-1 NA NA CASSQDYGTALYTGELFF TGCGCCAGCAGCCAAGATTACGGGACTGCTCTTTACACCGGGGAGCTGTTTTTT
TRBJ1-1 TRBV9 NA TRBD1 CASSVRQGDTEAFF TGTGCCAGCAGCGTACGACAGGGGGACACTGAAGCTTTCTTT
TRBJ1-2 TRBV9 NA NA CASSPDGGRGYTF TGTGCCAGCAGCCCTGATGGGGGGAGAGGCTACACCTTC
TRBJ2-3 TRBV6-4 once TRBD2 CASSDSTSGGVDTQYF TGTGCCAGCAGTGACTCGACTAGCGGGGGGGTAGATACGCAGTATTTT
TRBJ2-4 TRBV7-9 few NA CASSSDRYQNIQYF TGTGCCAGCAGCTCCGACAGGTATCAAAACATTCAGTACTTC
TRBJ1-3 TRBV9 NA NA CASSPVFSGNTIYF TGTGCCAGCAGTCCCGTTTTCTCTGGAAACACCATATATTTT
TRBJ2-7 TRBV9 NA NA CASSVPPLDSSYEQYF TGTGCCAGCAGCGTACCCCCTCTCGACAGCTCCTACGAGCAGTACTTC
TRBJ1-1 TRBV5-1 few TRBD1 CASSLGTGGPVEAFF TGCGCCAGCAGCTTGGGGACAGGGGGGCCGGTTGAAGCTTTCTTT
TRBJ2-3 TRBV7-3 NA NA CASSFSGLASDTQYF TGTGCCAGCAGCTTTTCTGGCCTAGCCAGTGATACGCAGTATTTT
TRBJ1-5 TRBV5-6 few TRBD1 CASSLRDRYSNQPQHF TGTGCCAGCAGCTTGAGGGACAGGTATAGCAATCAGCCCCAGCATTTT
TRBJ1-2 TRBV4-1 NA TRBD1 CASSPLEAGGGYGYTF TGCGCCAGCAGCCCCCTAGAGGCAGGGGGCGGCTATGGCTACACCTTC
TRBJ1-3 TRBV19 once NA CASSGPASGNTIYF TGTGCCAGTAGTGGGCCAGCCTCTGGAAACACCATATATTTT
TRBJ1-5 TRBV29-1 NA NA CSVELGGNQPQHF TGCAGCGTTGAATTGGGAGGCAATCAGCCCCAGCATTTT
TRBJ1-1 TRBV30 NA TRBD1 CAWSEQGASAFF TGTGCCTGGAGCGAACAGGGGGCCTCAGCTTTCTTT